The source of this T cell receptor (beta chain) is a study of T cell responses to AZD1222 COVID-19 vaccine. Study outcomes and limitations: Targets within unmutated variant regions were reportedly found for nearly half of spike-specific TCRs. Clonal diversity may have been underestimated in mostly white British donors.

Clones were read by immunoSEQ multiplex PCR, and TCRdb kept only the in-frame ones, dropping some. This sample carries approximately 150,000 clones, nearly 90% of them seen once, and the ten largest clones take 5% to 5.5%. Concerning this clone: What it binds is unknown.

This receptor was identified in an adult who received the MenACWY meningococcal vaccine as a control. Source: peripheral blood, taken 28 days after the second dose of the MenACWY control vaccine.

The CDR3 DNA follows: TGTGCCAGTAGTCGTACACAGGGGCTTGGGTATGGCTACACCTTC. This gives the protein CASSRTQGLGYGYTF. J is TRBJ1-2 and V is TRBV19; 7 bases map to TRBD1. The CDR3 extends over 15 amino acids. The germline gives CDR1 LNHDA, CDR2 SQIVND (reference sequence). Unmatched junction bases numbered 11, after V lost 5 bases and J lost 5 bases.